This entry lists 9 T cell receptor beta chains sequenced from one sample in a study of Ad26.COV2.S vaccination and SARS-CoV-2 variants. Treatment meaning: some 19 received Ad26.COV2.S at low or high dose, single or two shots; several received placebo; per-sample allocation not given. The samples date from day 63 after the first vaccine or placebo injection. Data came from immunoSEQ multiplex PCR; TCRdb stores just in-frame clones and leaves some out. The repertoire has 500,000 or so clones, roughly 85% of them found once; the top ten carry roughly 13%. The sequences come from peripheral blood, collected in a trial of Ad26.COV2.S vaccine versus placebo. Source of these receptors: a person aged 18-65 years who received the Ad26.COV2.S COVID-19 vaccine or a placebo.

This chain connects TRBV18 to TRBJ2-2; 9 nucleotides line up with TRBD1. From germline, CDR1 is KGHSH and CDR2 LQKENI. The CDR3 length is 16 residues. The J segment lost 4 bases and the V segment lost 4 bases, leaving 7 bases of the junction unmatched. Here the CDR3 reads CASSRRTGVGTGELFF. In DNA, the CDR3 is TGTGCCAGCTCACGGAGGACAGGGGTTGGCACCGGGGAGCTGTTTTTT.

The V and J genes are TRBV3-1 (or the pseudogene TRBV3-2) and TRBJ2-1; D uncertain. This CDR3 is built from 11 residues. The V gene's germline CDR1 is LGHDT and CDR2 YNNKEL (reference sequence). V was cut by 1 base and J by 10 bases, with 5 bases left in between. CDR3 sequence (DNA): TGTGCCAGCAGCCAAGGGCGGGAGCAGTTCTTC. It encodes CASSQGREQFF.

This sequence joins TRBV7-9 and TRBJ2-4; D is ambiguous. The V and J ends lost 5 bases and 5 bases respectively, with 19 bases between them. CDR1 and CDR2 (germline): SEHNR, FQNEAQ (reference sequence). The CDR3 consists of 16 residues. The CDR3 here is CASSPRQVLRENIQYF. The CDR3 coding sequence is TGTGCCAGCAGCCCCAGACAAGTCCTTCGGGAAAACATTCAGTACTTC.

This clone came up once. CDR3 coding DNA: TGTGCCAGCAGCCAACACTCGACAGGGTCTGGCTACACCTTC. It yields the protein CASSQHSTGSGYTF. The rearrangement uses TRBV14 and TRBJ1-2; 7 positions agree with TRBD1. Germline V lookup: CDR1 SGHDN, CDR2 FVKESK. The CDR3 length is 14 residues. J lost 7 bases, V lost 2 bases, and 7 bases had no gene match.

The CDR3 region is CASSYKLQGRDYEQYF. CDR3 sequence (DNA): TGTGCCAGCAGTTACAAATTACAGGGGAGGGACTACGAGCAGTACTTC. This chain uses TRBV6-2 or TRBV6-3 with TRBJ2-7; D tentatively reads TRBD1 or TRBD2 (7 bases each). This CDR3 is built from 16 residues. V was cut by 2 bases and J by 3 bases, with 17 bases left in between. Germline CDR1 reads MNHEY; CDR2 reads SVGEGT.

This chain uses TRBV10-3 with TRBJ1-2; 7 nucleotides align to TRBD1. Germline V CDR1 and CDR2: ENHRY, SYGVKD. The CDR3 covers 15 residues. V was pared by 2 bases and J by 4 bases, with 7 bases of the junction left unmatched. CDR3 in amino acids: CAISERTGFIYGYTF. CDR3 nucleotides: TGTGCCATCAGTGAGCGGACAGGATTCATCTATGGCTACACCTTC.

This clone was detected only once. J is TRBJ2-7 and V is TRBV27; D is perhaps TRBD1 (5 bases). Per the germline V gene, CDR1 is MNHEY and CDR2 is SMNVEV (reference sequence). The V end was cut by 9 bases, the J end by 4 bases, with 10 bases between. This CDR3 contains 11 residues. The CDR3 region is CASTQGYEQYF. The CDR3 nucleotides are TGTGCCAGTACGCAGGGTTACGAGCAGTACTTC.

This rearrangement joins TRBV9 to TRBJ1-4; possibly TRBD1 for D (5 bases). This CDR3 region has 15 residues. Germline values: CDR1 SGDLS, CDR2 YYNGEE. Trimming left V 0 bases short and J 5 bases short, with 11 bases between. The CDR3 sequence is CASSVAGLVNEKLFF. As DNA, the CDR3 is TGTGCCAGCAGCGTAGCAGGGTTGGTGAATGAAAAACTGTTTTTT.

This chain uses TRBV10-3 with TRBJ1-3; D ambiguous. In germline, CDR1 is ENHRY, CDR2 SYGVKD. V lost 2 bases, J lost 3 bases, and 11 bases lay in between. The CDR3 sequence is 15 residues long. CDR3 coding DNA: TGTGCCATCAGTGAGGGCGCTGGGCGTGGAAACACCATATATTTT. Amino acid sequence: CAISEGAGRGNTIYF.